This entry lists 15 T cell receptor beta chains sequenced from one sample in a study of T cell responses to AZD1222 COVID-19 vaccine. TCRdb keeps only in-frame clones here, not all; method: immunoSEQ multiplex PCR. The data show around 140,000 clones, 75% to 90% seen once. The sequencing here drew on peripheral blood, taken 28 days after the second AZD1222 dose. Receptors were obtained from an adult who received the AZD1222 COVID-19 vaccine.

The chain is built from TRBV14 and TRBJ1-3, with a tentative D call TRBD1 (5 bases). Germline values: CDR1 SGHDN, CDR2 FVKESK. The length of the CDR3 is 15 residues. V shed 5 bases and J shed 0 bases, with 11 bases lying between them. The chain's CDR3 is CASSTRGRSGNTIYF. Here the CDR3 DNA reads TGTGCCAGCAGCACCCGGGGCCGCTCTGGAAACACCATATATTTT.

V and J are TRBV28 and TRBJ1-2; D is uncertain. V was shortened by 5 bases and J by 6 bases, with 19 bases between the two germline ends. Germline assignment: CDR1 MDHEN and CDR2 SYDVKM. This CDR3 spans 15 amino acids. The CDR3 DNA is TGTGCCAGCAGTGCCCCAGTGACGGGAGGTCATGGCTACACCTTC. Translated: CASSAPVTGGHGYTF.

The J gene is TRBJ1-1, the V gene TRBV2, with D possibly being TRBD1 (5 bases). V was clipped by 7 bases and J by 0 bases, with 12 bases between them. The CDR3 is 14 amino acids. Germline CDR1 is SNHLY and CDR2 is FYNNEI. Written as DNA, the CDR3 is TGTGCCAGCATTGAGGGACGGGTGAACACTGAAGCTTTCTTT. Amino acid sequence: CASIEGRVNTEAFF.

In this sample, this clone turned up a few times. The V call is TRBV9, the J call TRBJ2-7, with 11 bases identical to TRBD2. Germline CDR1 and CDR2: SGDLS and YYNGEE. Trimming took 2 bases from V and 3 from J; bases not matched to a gene: 1. The CDR3 has 14 residues. The CDR3 DNA is TGTGCCAGCAGCGTGCTAGCGGGAGGCTACGAGCAGTACTTC. Translated, it gives CASSVLAGGYEQYF.

The rearrangement links TRBV21-1 to TRBJ1-1; the table names TRBD1, a call not compared with the DNA. TRBV21-1 is a known pseudogene. This CDR3 has 18 residues. The CDR3, as DNA: TGTGCCAGCAGCTCTCCCCGAAGCAGGGTTATCGGGAACACTGAAGCTTTCTTT. It codes for CASSSPRSRVIGNTEAFF.

The chain carries TRBV10-2 and TRBJ2-1; D is undetermined. Germline V lookup: CDR1 WSHSY, CDR2 SAAADI. CDR3 length: 16 residues. The V end lost 1 base, the J end lost 3 bases, and 13 bases lay between the germline ends. In nucleotides, the CDR3 is TGCGCCAGCAGTGAGTTGGGGAAAGGAGACTACAATGAGCAGTTCTTC. Residues: CASSELGKGDYNEQFF.

V usage is TRBV7-9 and J usage is TRBJ2-3; D is uncertain. The CDR3 contains 15 residues. From germline, CDR1 is SEHNR and CDR2 FQNEAQ (reference sequence). Trimming shortened V by 4 bases and J by 3 bases, and 14 bases separated the two germline ends. The CDR3 DNA reads as TGTGCCAGCAGCTCCGGTCATTTGGAGACAGATACGCAGTATTTT. Amino acids: CASSSGHLETDTQYF.

The rearrangement joins TRBV30 to TRBJ2-3, with a possible D match to TRBD1 (6 bases). The CDR3 contains 12 residues. Germline V gene sequence: CDR1 GTSNPN, CDR2 SVGIG (reference sequence). Trimming shortened V by 4 bases and J by 5 bases, and 10 bases separated the two germline ends. CDR3 loop: CAWTIQGDTQYF. The CDR3 region has the DNA TGTGCCTGGACGATACAGGGAGATACGCAGTATTTT.

The chain has TRBV20-1 and TRBJ2-1, with D possibly TRBD2 on 5 matching bases. The V gene's germline CDR1 is DFQATT and CDR2 SNEGSKA (reference sequence). This CDR3 has 10 amino acids. V lost 7 bases and J lost 8, with 9 bases in between. The CDR3 DNA is TGCAGTGGAGGGTTTGATGAGCAGTTCTTC. As protein: CSGGFDEQFF.

Written as DNA, the CDR3 is TGTGCCAGCAGTTCTTTAGCGGGGATCGTCCAAGAGACCCAGTACTTC. This sequence encodes CASSSLAGIVQETQYF. The rearrangement uses TRBV6-5 and TRBJ2-5; TRBD2 matches at 8 bases. The CDR3 contains 16 residues. Unmatched junction bases numbered 8, after V lost 4 bases and J lost 1 base. CDR1 is MNHEY, CDR2 SVGAGI, per germline.

The chain links TRBV10-3 to TRBJ1-3; D gene ambiguous. CDR3 length: 13 residues. CDR1 ENHRY and CDR2 SYGVKD come from the germline V gene. Trimming removed 6 bases from V and 3 bases from J, with 9 bases in between. CDR3 sequence reads: CAIRAGSGNTIYF. DNA for the CDR3: TGTGCCATCAGGGCGGGGAGTGGAAACACCATATATTTT.

This clone was seen a handful of times. DNA of the CDR3: TGTGCCAGCAGCTCAGGGTTCGACGAGCAGTACTTC. Translated: CASSSGFDEQYF. The chain is built from TRBV11-2 and TRBJ2-7; D is possibly TRBD1 (5 bases). Germline V gene lookup returns CDR1 SGHAT and CDR2 FQNNGV. The CDR3 extends over 12 amino acids. V dropped 4 bases and J dropped 5 bases, with 9 bases sitting between them. The full variable domain, its missing parts supplied by reference TRBV11-2 and TRBJ2-7, is EAGVAQSPRYKIIEKRQSVAFWCNPISGHATLYWYQQILGQGPKLLIQFQNNGVVDDSQLPKDRFSAERLKGVDSTLKIQPAKLEDSAVYLCASSSGFDEQYFGPGTRLTVT.

In its sample, this clone was seen a few times. V and J are TRBV19 and TRBJ1-2, with unresolved D. V lost 9 bases, J lost 4 bases, and 15 bases lay in between. Germline V gene lookup returns CDR1 LNHDA and CDR2 SQIVND (reference sequence). The CDR3 runs 13 residues. The CDR3 bases are TGTGCCAGCCTTTCCCTACGTCCCTATGGCTACACCTTC. Encoded protein: CASLSLRPYGYTF.

This rearrangement joins TRBV28 to TRBJ1-5, with D possibly matching TRBD1 (5 bases). The CDR3 length is 14 residues. Per germline, CDR1 MDHEN and CDR2 SYDVKM. V was trimmed by 5 bases and J by 5 bases, leaving 13 bases between them. The CDR3, as DNA: TGTGCCAGCAGTAGGCGAGGAGGGGATCAGCCCCAGCATTTT. This gives the protein CASSRRGGDQPQHF.

This clone was recorded once. The chain recombines TRBV6-2 or TRBV6-3 with TRBJ2-5; 12 bases are shared with TRBD2. CDR1 is MNHEY and CDR2 is SVGEGT in the germline V gene. The trim removed 1 base at V and 2 bases at J, leaving 14 bases unmatched. The CDR3 has 20 amino acids. The CDR3 nucleotides are TGTGCCAGCAGTTACTTACAGACTAGCGGGAGCTTTAGGGGTCAAGAGACCCAGTACTTC. It encodes CASSYLQTSGSFRGQETQYF.